This T cell receptor beta chain was documented in a study of blood T cell repertoires in COVID-19. CDR3 length equals 18 residues. Looked up from germline, CDR1 is SGHNT and CDR2 is YENEEA. Trimming shortened V by 0 bases and J by 4 bases, and 16 bases separated the two germline ends. Sequencing was performed with immunoSEQ multiplex PCR; in TCRdb, only in-frame clones are kept and a portion is missing. The repertoire holds more than 60,000 clones, with about 86% as singletons. This TCR came from a man aged 50 or older with active COVID-19. Sequenced: peripheral blood. This sequence joins TRBV11-3 and TRBJ2-6; D possibly corresponds to TRBD2 (5 bases). The CDR3 loop reads CASSLDYRDHVGANVLTF. The CDR3 DNA is TGTGCCAGCAGCTTAGACTACCGGGATCATGTCGGGGCCAACGTCCTGACTTTC.